This T cell receptor beta chain is from a study of T cell responses to AZD1222 COVID-19 vaccine. As for the study in general: Samples with a second dose at about 4 or about 12 weeks were pooled together.

Germline V gene sequence: CDR1 MDHEN, CDR2 SYDVKM. This CDR3 comprises 14 residues. V lost 3 bases and J lost 5, with 11 bases in between. Study-wide results and limits: Among the donors, most were white British and more were female, and clonal diversity was possibly underestimated.

About this clone itself: Its antigen is unknown.

The repertoire was sequenced with immunoSEQ multiplex PCR; TCRdb's copy has only in-frame clones and lacks some. The data show under 95,000 clones, around 90% seen once. Specimen: peripheral blood, collected on day 0 of AZD1222 vaccination. This sequence originates from an adult in good health. The V and J genes are TRBV28 and TRBJ1-5; D uncertain. Here the CDR3 DNA reads TGTGCCAGCAGTTTCAGTTTAGGGTATCAGCCCCAGCATTTT. Encoded protein: CASSFSLGYQPQHF.